A single sample is the source of the 23 T cell receptor beta chains below, sequenced in a study of control samples from healthy donors and cancer patients. Data came from immunoSEQ multiplex PCR; TCRdb stores just in-frame clones and leaves some out. The data show around 230,000 clones, with just under 95% seen just once and around 1.5% held by the top ten. The sample was blood. Receptor source: a man aged 50 to 60 in good health.

The rearrangement links TRBV19 to TRBJ1-4, with D perhaps matching TRBD1 (5 bases). Germline assignment: CDR1 LNHDA and CDR2 SQIVND (reference sequence). V was shortened by 3 bases and J by 8 bases, with 13 bases between the two germline ends. The CDR3 is 14 amino acids. The CDR3 DNA is TGTGCCAGTAGTATCCTCGGGGGAGGGGAAAAACTGTTTTTT. This gives the protein CASSILGGGEKLFF.

This clone has just one count. The genes are TRBV5-1 and TRBJ2-1; 8 nucleotides line up with TRBD2. The V segment lost 4 bases and the J segment 6 bases; nucleotides outside the gene matches: 12. Germline V gene lookup returns CDR1 SGHRS and CDR2 YFSETQ. This CDR3 spans 16 amino acids. CDR3: CASSHFLAGGPNEQFF. The CDR3, as DNA: TGCGCCAGCAGCCACTTTCTCGCGGGGGGCCCCAATGAGCAGTTCTTC.

The CDR3 DNA sequence: TGTGCCAGCAGCTTAGCGCGGGGGCACCATCAGCCCCAGCATTTT. As protein: CASSLARGHHQPQHF. The chain has TRBV7-9 and TRBJ1-5; tentatively, D is TRBD1 (6 bases). The CDR3 is 15 amino acids. Trimming left V 0 bases short and J 5 bases short, with 11 bases between. CDR1 is SEHNR and CDR2 is FQNEAQ in the germline V gene (reference sequence).

The chain combines TRBV2 with TRBJ1-4; maybe TRBD1 (5 bases). The V end lost 6 bases, the J end lost 6 bases, and 17 bases lay between the germline ends. CDR1 and CDR2 (germline): SNHLY, FYNNEI. The CDR3 contains 15 residues. DNA of the CDR3: TGTGCCAGCAGCGACTCTACAGGTAGAGATGAAAAACTGTTTTTT. It yields the protein CASSDSTGRDEKLFF.

The chain has TRBV20-1 and TRBJ1-1; no clear D gene. Germline V gene sequence: CDR1 DFQATT, CDR2 SNEGSKA (reference sequence). V lost 3 bases and J lost 5, with 4 bases in between. The CDR3 contains 10 residues. The CDR3 is CSASRTEAFF. The CDR3 coding sequence is TGCAGTGCTAGTAGAACTGAAGCTTTCTTT.

The chain is built from TRBV28 and TRBJ1-1, with TRBD1 identical over 8 bases. Germline V gene sequence: CDR1 MDHEN, CDR2 SYDVKM. J gave up 6 bases and V 6 bases, and 9 bases lay outside the gene matches. The CDR3 has 14 amino acids. CDR3 DNA sequence: TGTGCCAGCAGCTTCCGGGACAGGCGCTCTGAAGCTTTCTTT. It specifies CASSFRDRRSEAFF.

V and J are TRBV24-1 and TRBJ1-4, with D hard to call. Germline V gene lookup returns CDR1 KGHDR and CDR2 SFDVKD. The CDR3 has 13 amino acids. Trimming pared 6 bases from V and 0 bases from J, leaving 4 bases between. The chain's CDR3 is CATSRSTNEKLFF. The CDR3 bases are TGTGCCACCAGTCGGTCAACTAATGAAAAACTGTTTTTT.

The CDR3: CAWSPPGGPSYEQYF. The CDR3 region has the DNA TGTGCCTGGAGTCCCCCGGGAGGGCCCTCCTACGAGCAGTACTTC. The rearrangement joins TRBV30 to TRBJ2-7; TRBD2 matches 8 bases. The germline CDR1 and CDR2 sequences are GTSNPN and SVGIG (reference sequence). CDR3 size: 15 residues. Unmatched junction bases numbered 6, after V lost 2 bases and J lost 0 bases.

CDR3 region: CASSHASGGTGELFF. The CDR3 coding sequence is TGTGCCAGCAGCCACGCTTCGGGGGGCACCGGGGAGCTGTTTTTT. V usage is TRBV7-3 and J usage is TRBJ2-2; TRBD2 matches 7 bases. The CDR3 loop spans 15 amino acids. The J segment lost 4 bases and the V segment lost 5 bases, leaving 7 bases of the junction unmatched. Looked up from germline, CDR1 is SGHTA and CDR2 is FQGTGA.

The V gene is TRBV2, the J gene TRBJ1-1, with D tentatively TRBD1 (6 bases). Germline CDR1 reads SNHLY; CDR2 reads FYNNEI. V was shortened by 3 bases and J by 5 bases, with 10 bases between the two germline ends. The CDR3 loop spans 13 amino acids. DNA of the CDR3: TGTGCCAGCAGTGACAGGGGAAATACTGAAGCTTTCTTT. Translation: CASSDRGNTEAFF.

The chain uses TRBV11-3 and TRBJ2-2; TRBD1 agrees at 8 bases. CDR3 length equals 14 residues. V was clipped by 3 bases and J by 7 bases; unmatched bases: 4. CDR1 and CDR2 (germline): SGHNT, YENEEA. CDR3 sequence reads: CASSFGTGNGELFF. DNA of the CDR3: TGTGCCAGCAGCTTTGGGACAGGAAACGGGGAGCTGTTTTTT.

The rearrangement links TRBV19 to TRBJ2-6; 7 nucleotides line up with TRBD1. After removal of 3 bases from V and 4 bases from J, the junction contained 6 bases not matched to a gene. Looked up from germline, CDR1 is LNHDA and CDR2 is SQIVND (reference sequence). This CDR3 region has 16 residues. The CDR3 is CASSILGQSGANVLTF. The CDR3 DNA follows: TGTGCCAGTAGTATTTTGGGACAGTCCGGGGCCAACGTCCTGACTTTC.

The rearrangement joins TRBV7-9 to TRBJ1-1; D gene uncertain. Trimming took 6 bases from V and 0 from J, leaving 5 bases between them. The CDR3 is 12 residues long. The germline V gene has CDR1 SEHNR and CDR2 FQNEAQ (reference sequence). CDR3 nucleotides: TGTGCCAGCAGGGCAATGAACACTGAAGCTTTCTTT. The encoded protein is CASRAMNTEAFF.

V usage is TRBV28 and J usage is TRBJ1-6; the D is unclear. This CDR3 contains 17 residues. Per germline, CDR1 MDHEN and CDR2 SYDVKM. Trimming left V 2 bases short and J 8 bases short, with 19 bases between. The CDR3 is CASSLATEGFDDSPLHF. Written as DNA, the CDR3 is TGTGCCAGCAGTTTAGCCACGGAAGGTTTCGATGATTCACCCCTCCACTTT.

The V and J genes are TRBV4-1 and TRBJ1-4; D is undetermined. V was trimmed by 0 bases and J by 8 bases, leaving 13 bases between them. The CDR3 loop spans 15 amino acids. Germline CDR1 is MGHRA and CDR2 is YSYEKL. CDR3 amino acids: CASSQERILNEKLFF. The CDR3 nucleotides read TGCGCCAGCAGCCAAGAGAGGATACTTAACGAAAAACTGTTTTTT.

This chain joins TRBV19 and TRBJ1-5, with TRBD1 identical over 7 bases. Trimming cost V 3 bases and J 4 bases; bases outside gene matches: 6. The CDR3 runs 15 residues. Germline V gene sequence: CDR1 LNHDA, CDR2 SQIVND (reference sequence). The CDR3 coding sequence is TGTGCCAGTAGTATGGTGGGACAGCCAAATCAGCCCCAGCATTTT. This sequence encodes CASSMVGQPNQPQHF.

The gene calls are TRBV11-2 and TRBJ2-7; D call uncertain. The V end lost 3 bases, the J end lost 0 bases, and 9 bases lay between the germline ends. Per germline, CDR1 SGHAT and CDR2 FQNNGV. The CDR3 spans 14 residues. The CDR3 here is CASSLRLSSYEQYF. The CDR3 nucleotides are TGTGCCAGCAGCTTGCGCCTCAGCTCCTACGAGCAGTACTTC.

V and J are TRBV2 and TRBJ1-2; D remains unclear. V was pared by 7 bases and J by 6 bases, with 9 bases between. The CDR3 runs 11 residues. CDR1 and CDR2 (germline): SNHLY, FYNNEI. This CDR3 is CASTLNDGYTF. The CDR3 region has the DNA TGTGCCAGCACCTTGAACGATGGCTACACCTTC.

This clone was counted once. This sequence joins TRBV28 and TRBJ1-1, with 7 bases that match TRBD1. This CDR3 is built from 14 residues. Germline V gives CDR1 MDHEN, CDR2 SYDVKM. J gave up 6 bases and V 6 bases, and 10 bases lay outside the gene matches. Here the CDR3 reads CASRSTGSTAEAFF. The DNA of the CDR3 is TGTGCCAGCAGATCGACAGGGAGTACGGCTGAAGCTTTCTTT. The variable domain in full, with the rest retrieved from reference TRBV28 and TRBJ1-1, is DVKVTQSSRYLVKRTGEKVFLECVQDMDHENMFWYRQDPGLGLRLIYFSYDVKMKEKGDIPEGYSVSREKKERFSLILESASTNQTSMYLCASRSTGSTAEAFFGQGTRLTVV.

The chain uses TRBV15 and TRBJ2-5; TRBD1 aligns across 9 bases. In germline, CDR1 is LNHNV, CDR2 YYDKDF (reference sequence). This CDR3 is built from 14 residues. Losses at the gene ends were 5 bases for V and 3 bases for J; bases not matched to a gene: 4. For the CDR3, the DNA is TGTGCCACCAGCCGGGACAGGGTTGAAGAGACCCAGTACTTC. Translating gives CATSRDRVEETQYF. Full variable domain (outside the CDR3, taken from reference TRBV15 and TRBJ2-5): DAMVIQNPRYQVTQFGKPVTLSCSQTLNHNVMYWYQQKSSQAPKLLFHYYDKDFNNEADTPDNFQSRRPNTSFCFLDIRSPGLGDTAMYLCATSRDRVEETQYFGPGTRLLVL.

The chain uses TRBV7-9 and TRBJ1-2; TRBD1 aligns across 9 bases. The CDR3 covers 16 residues. V was pared by 1 base and J by 2 bases, with 5 bases of the junction left unmatched. CDR1 and CDR2 (germline): SEHNR, FQNEAQ (reference sequence). The CDR3 protein is CASSLGDRVNNYGYTF. DNA of the CDR3: TGTGCCAGCAGCTTAGGGGACAGGGTGAACAACTATGGCTACACCTTC.

This clone was found once. The gene calls are TRBV2 and TRBJ2-1; the D is unclear. Germline-derived CDR1 and CDR2 are SNHLY and FYNNEI. This CDR3 comprises 10 residues. V was cut by 5 bases and J by 6 bases, with 2 bases left in between. The CDR3 nucleotides read TGTGCCAGCAGTATCAATGAGCAGTTCTTC. Translation gives CASSINEQFF. The full variable domain, completed using reference TRBV2 and TRBJ2-1, is EPEVTQTPSHQVTQMGQEVILRCVPISNHLYFYWYRQILGQKVEFLVSFYNNEISEKSEIFDDQFSVERPDGSNFTLKIRSTKLEDSAMYFCASSINEQFFGPGTRLTVL.

This clone showed up just once. V usage is TRBV11-3 and J usage is TRBJ2-1; 11 bases map to TRBD1. Germline V gene sequence: CDR1 SGHNT, CDR2 YENEEA. This CDR3 has 14 residues. V was clipped by 5 bases and J by 6 bases; unmatched bases: 3. CDR3 protein: CASSTGTGGNEQFF. The CDR3 DNA reads TGTGCCAGCAGCACCGGGACAGGGGGCAATGAGCAGTTCTTC.